This T cell receptor beta chain was documented in a study of blood T cell repertoires in COVID-19. The length of the CDR3 is 13 residues. CDR1 and CDR2 (germline): WNHNN, SYGVQD (reference sequence). V shed 6 bases, J shed 0 bases, and the junction held 1 base outside the gene matches. As handled by the study authors: Reference gene primer amplification gave nucleated cell count estimates. Assay: immunoSEQ multiplex PCR; the TCRdb copy retains only in-frame clones and omits some. From that table come the V and J calls and clone size; the DNA was used to work out D and trimming. The sample includes around 200,000 clones, around nine tenths of them seen just once.

V is TRBV10-1 and J is TRBJ1-1; 7 bases are a match to TRBD1. This sequence was found in a man between 40 and 49 years old with active or convalescent COVID-19. Sequencing input: peripheral blood. In DNA, the CDR3 is TGCGCCAGCAGCAGGGGGTTGAACACTGAAGCTTTCTTT. Translation: CASSRGLNTEAFF.